Shown below are 28 T cell receptor beta chains from a single sample sequenced in a study of CD8 T cells in ankylosing spondylitis. TCRdb passed the 5' RACE reads through MiXCR, listing each CDR3 protein once. The table has about 340,000 distinct CDR3 sequences, 20% to 25% seen once; the top ten hold less than 15%. Sample: blood, either unsorted or a sorted T cell fraction (not recorded which). These receptors came from a male donor with ankylosing spondylitis or in good health (not recorded which).

This clonotype was observed at least ten times. This chain uses TRBV29-1 with TRBJ2-3, with 7 bases matching TRBD1. J gave up 9 bases and V 1 base, and 4 bases lay outside the gene matches. The CDR3 runs to 12 residues. CDR1 is SQVTM, CDR2 ANQGSEA, per germline. The CDR3 DNA follows: TGCAGCGTTGAAGCTGACAGGGTCACGCAGTATTTT. As protein: CSVEADRVTQYF.

The chain joins TRBV6-1 to TRBJ1-1, with D possibly matching TRBD1 (6 bases). V was cut by 0 bases and J by 3 bases, with 14 bases left in between. This CDR3 has 16 residues. CDR1 and CDR2 (germline): MNHNS, SASEGT. CDR3 loop: CASSEALAGAHTEAFF. The CDR3 DNA reads as TGTGCCAGCAGTGAAGCGCTTGCAGGGGCGCACACTGAAGCTTTCTTT.

The V and J genes are TRBV7-9 and TRBJ2-7; tentatively, D is TRBD2 (5 bases). Trimming stripped 8 bases from V and 4 bases from J, with 9 bases between. The CDR3 runs to 11 residues. CDR1 and CDR2 from the germline V gene are SEHNR and FQNEAQ (reference sequence). CDR3 nucleotides: TGTGCCAGCGGCACGGGGTACGAGCAGTACTTC. Translated, it gives CASGTGYEQYF.

This clonotype was observed at least ten times. This chain links TRBV7-9 with TRBJ2-7, with 8 bases lining up with TRBD1. The CDR3 has 15 amino acids. V dropped 5 bases and J dropped 2; count of bases not matched to a gene: 8. Germline CDR1 reads SEHNR; CDR2 reads FQNEAQ (reference sequence). The CDR3 here is CASSVGQGLTYEQYF. In nucleotides, the CDR3 is TGTGCCAGCAGCGTAGGACAGGGATTAACCTACGAGCAGTACTTC.

V usage is TRBV5-6 and J usage is TRBJ1-1; D is uncertain. V shed 0 bases and J shed 7 bases, with 7 bases lying between them. Per germline, CDR1 SGHDT and CDR2 YYEEEE. This CDR3 is built from 12 residues. CDR3 in amino acids: CASSLVGREAFF. CDR3 sequence (DNA): TGTGCCAGCAGCTTGGTAGGCCGTGAAGCTTTCTTT.

There are a few counts of this clonotype. The chain employs TRBV15 and TRBJ2-1; 16 nucleotides match TRBD2. The CDR3 extends over 18 amino acids. Per germline, CDR1 LNHNV and CDR2 YYDKDF (reference sequence). The junction had 5 bases not matched to a gene; V was cut back by 1 base and J by 5 bases. The CDR3: CATSRAGLAGGPNNEQFF. CDR3 sequence (DNA): TGTGCCACCAGCAGAGCGGGACTAGCGGGGGGGCCGAACAATGAGCAGTTCTTC.

The chain carries TRBV9 and TRBJ1-6; 10 bases line up with TRBD1. CDR3 length: 15 amino acids. Losses at the gene ends were 3 bases for V and 7 bases for J; bases not matched to a gene: 4. Germline values: CDR1 SGDLS, CDR2 YYNGEE. CDR3 amino acids: CASSATGGPNSPLHF. The CDR3, as DNA: TGTGCCAGCAGCGCGACAGGGGGCCCGAATTCACCCCTCCACTTT. The variable domain in full, with the rest retrieved from reference TRBV9 and TRBJ1-6, is DSGVTQTPKHLITATGQRVTLRCSPRSGDLSVYWYQQSLDQGLQFLIQYYNGEERAKGNILERFSAQQFPDLHSELNLSSLELGDSALYFCASSATGGPNSPLHFGNGTRLTVT.

This clonotype has just a few counts. This CDR3 reads CASRGTGGTYEQYF. Here the CDR3 DNA reads TGTGCCAGCAGGGGGACAGGGGGGACCTACGAGCAGTACTTC. V gene TRBV2 combines with J gene TRBJ2-7; TRBD1 agrees at 11 bases. Germline V gene lookup returns CDR1 SNHLY and CDR2 FYNNEI. The CDR3 length is 14 residues. V was clipped by 6 bases and J by 2 bases; unmatched bases: 3.

The chain has TRBV6-1 and TRBJ2-1; 7 bases fit TRBD1. J gave up 7 bases and V 0 bases, and 3 bases lay outside the gene matches. The CDR3 has 14 amino acids. CDR1 is MNHNS and CDR2 is SASEGT in the germline V gene. CDR3: CASSEAFRGNEQFF. CDR3 sequence (DNA): TGTGCCAGCAGTGAAGCGTTCAGGGGGAATGAGCAGTTCTTC.

With respect to this clonotype: A read error may produce the germline difference seen at one junction end. CDR3 in DNA: TGTGCTAGCAGCTTACTCGGGGGGGCCACAGATACGCAGTATTTT. As protein: CASSLLGGATDTQYF. J is TRBJ2-3 and V is TRBV7-7; 8 bases are a match to TRBD2. Germline assignment: CDR1 SSHAT and CDR2 FNYEAQ (reference sequence). The CDR3 contains 15 residues. Drawing the rest from reference TRBV7-7 and TRBJ2-3, the complete variable domain is GAGVSQSPRYKVTKRGQDVTLRCDPISSHATLYWYQQALGQGPEFLTYFNYEAQPDKSGLPSDRFSAERPEGSISTLTIQRTEQRDSAMYRCASSLLGGATDTQYFGPGTRLTVL.

A few counts support this clonotype. The V call is TRBV12-3 or TRBV12-4, the J call TRBJ2-4; 8 bases fit TRBD1. The ends lost 2 bases at V and 6 bases at J; junction bases unmatched: 12. The CDR3 loop spans 17 amino acids. The CDR3 nucleotides are TGTGCCAGCAGTTTAAAGCGTATCGGACAGGGAATAAACATTCAGTACTTC. As protein: CASSLKRIGQGINIQYF.

This clonotype was detected once. In nucleotides, the CDR3 is TGCGCCAGCAGTCATATTGGGGAGTGCGAACAAGAGACCCAGTACTTC. Amino acid sequence: CASSHIGECEQETQYF. This chain joins TRBV23-1 and TRBJ2-5, with TRBD2 as a possible D gene (5 bases). TRBV23-1 is flagged as an ORF with uncertain function. The CDR3 is 16 residues long. Trimming left V 3 bases short and J 2 bases short, with 16 bases between.

The chain links TRBV12-3 or TRBV12-4 to TRBJ2-7; a possible D gene is TRBD2 (5 bases). Trimming left V 0 bases short and J 11 bases short, with 14 bases between. The CDR3 covers 13 residues. This chain's CDR3 is CASSLAAGNKEYF. The CDR3, as DNA: TGTGCCAGCAGTTTAGCGGCCGGGAATAAAGAGTACTTC.

This clonotype has more than one count but fewer than ten. The gene calls are TRBV12-3 or TRBV12-4 and TRBJ2-6, with a possible D match to TRBD1 (6 bases). Trimming pared 6 bases from V and 2 bases from J, leaving 14 bases between. This CDR3 has 16 amino acids. The CDR3 DNA sequence: TGTGCCAGCAGCACCCGGGACATACCTGGGGCCAACGTCCTGACTTTC. It yields the protein CASSTRDIPGANVLTF.

This clonotype was detected many times. Mismatch with germline at one junction end may stem from a read error. The V call is TRBV7-9, the J call TRBJ2-3, with D hard to call. The CDR3 sequence is 13 residues long. The V gene's germline CDR1 is SEHNR and CDR2 FQNEAQ (reference sequence). CDR3 DNA: TGTGCCAGCAGTTTAGTCAGCACAGATACGCAGTATTTT. This gives the protein CASSLVSTDTQYF.

This clonotype has only a few counts. The J gene is TRBJ2-5, the V gene TRBV12-3 or TRBV12-4; TRBD2 matches at 8 bases. J lost 3 bases, V lost 3 bases, and 9 bases had no gene match. This CDR3 region has 16 residues. In nucleotides, the CDR3 is TGTGCCAGCAGTTTCCGTCCCTGGGGACTAGAAGAGACCCAGTACTTC. As protein: CASSFRPWGLEETQYF.

This clonotype was seen only a few times. V is TRBV4-2 and J is TRBJ2-1, with TRBD2 matching over 7 bases. V trimming: 4 bases; J trimming: 4 bases; junction bases outside the gene matches: 7. Germline V gene data show CDR1 as LGHNA and CDR2 as YNFKEQ. CDR3 length equals 15 residues. The chain's CDR3 is CASSPPGLLYNEQFF. The DNA for the CDR3 is TGTGCCAGCAGCCCCCCGGGACTACTTTACAATGAGCAGTTCTTC.

The CDR3 loop reads CASSPGLAGAIYNEQFF. CDR3 DNA: TGTGCCAGCAGCCCGGGACTAGCGGGGGCTATCTACAATGAGCAGTTCTTC. This chain links TRBV7-8 with TRBJ2-1; TRBD2 matches at 14 bases. Germline V gene sequence: CDR1 SGHVS, CDR2 FQNEAQ. V dropped 5 bases and J dropped 3; count of bases not matched to a gene: 6. The CDR3 consists of 17 residues.

This clonotype appeared a few times. The chain is built from TRBV27 and TRBJ1-2, with a possible D match to TRBD1 (6 bases). Germline CDR1 reads MNHEY; CDR2 reads SMNVEV (reference sequence). The CDR3 is 12 amino acids. V was shortened by 6 bases and J by 6 bases, with 11 bases between the two germline ends. The CDR3 here is CASSTGNHGYTF. The CDR3 nucleotides read TGTGCCAGCAGCACAGGGAACCATGGCTACACCTTC.

The V gene is TRBV12-5, the J gene TRBJ2-1; D call uncertain. Germline values: CDR1 LGHNT, CDR2 FRNRAP. Trimming removed 3 bases at V and 2 bases at J, with 8 bases between. This CDR3 is built from 14 residues. CDR3 DNA: TGTGCTAGTGGTTTCACACTCACCTACAATGAGCAGTTCTTC. Residues: CASGFTLTYNEQFF.

The rearrangement links TRBV29-1 to TRBJ2-7; possible D gene TRBD1, 6 bases. The germline V gene has CDR1 SQVTM and CDR2 ANQGSEA. This CDR3 comprises 14 residues. V lost 2 bases and J lost 0, with 11 bases in between. The CDR3, as DNA: TGCAGCGTTGAATCATGGGACAACTCCTACGAGCAGTACTTC. Encoded protein: CSVESWDNSYEQYF.

The chain uses TRBV12-3 or TRBV12-4 and TRBJ2-7; 10 bases fit TRBD1. V gave up 3 bases and J gave up 2 bases; unmatched junction bases: 16. CDR3 length: 19 amino acids. The CDR3 DNA is TGTGCCAGCAGTTTGATCTATTTGGGGCGGGACAGGGGTCCCTACGAGCAGTACTTC. Encoded protein: CASSLIYLGRDRGPYEQYF.

This clonotype was observed a few times. The rearrangement joins TRBV20-1 to TRBJ2-7; D gene unclear. The V gene lost 1 base and the J gene lost 4 bases, with 17 bases spanning the gap. The CDR3 runs 15 residues. Germline values: CDR1 DFQATT, CDR2 SNEGSKA (reference sequence). DNA for the CDR3: TGCAGTGCTAGAGGCTGGGCCGCCTTACCGTACGAGCAGTACTTC. Translating it yields CSARGWAALPYEQYF.

This clonotype was counted between two and nine times. The chain couples TRBV20-1 to TRBJ2-1, with 7 bases fitting TRBD2. This CDR3 is built from 14 residues. Germline V gives CDR1 DFQATT, CDR2 SNEGSKA (reference sequence). The trim removed 1 base at V and 8 bases at J, leaving 8 bases unmatched. CDR3 amino acids: CSARVLTSVYEQFF. The CDR3 DNA follows: TGCAGTGCTAGAGTCTTAACTAGCGTCTATGAGCAGTTCTTC.

Of note for this clonotype: The junction shows a germline mismatch at one end, possibly a read error. The V gene is TRBV2, the J gene TRBJ2-7; D is uncertain. Germline-derived CDR1 and CDR2 are SNHLY and FYNNEI. This CDR3 has 12 amino acids. The CDR3 loop is CVSSEHRLEQYF. CDR3 coding DNA: TGTGTCAGCAGTGAACACCGGCTGGAGCAGTACTTC.

This clonotype was seen a handful of times. In DNA form, the CDR3 reads TGTGCCAGCAGCGAGGAGGGGGAGCAGTACTTC. Its translation is CASSEEGEQYF. J is TRBJ2-7 and V is TRBV7-9; possibly TRBD2 for D (6 bases). Germline CDR1 SEHNR, CDR2 FQNEAQ (reference sequence). This CDR3 has 11 residues. Trimming took 5 bases from V and 7 from J, leaving 9 bases between them.

The rearrangement uses TRBV9 and TRBJ2-1; 7 nucleotides agree with TRBD2. Germline CDR1 SGDLS, CDR2 YYNGEE. Trimming cost V 3 bases and J 10 bases; bases outside gene matches: 4. There are 12 residues in the CDR3. Written as DNA, the CDR3 is TGTGCCAGCAGCGGTGGAGCGGGGGAGCAGTTCTTC. It codes for CASSGGAGEQFF. Based on the CDR3 plus reference TRBV9 and TRBJ2-1, the full variable domain is DSGVTQTPKHLITATGQRVTLRCSPRSGDLSVYWYQQSLDQGLQFLIQYYNGEERAKGNILERFSAQQFPDLHSELNLSSLELGDSALYFCASSGGAGEQFFGPGTRLTVL.

V and J are TRBV20-1 and TRBJ2-7, with a possible D match to TRBD1 (6 bases). From germline, CDR1 is DFQATT and CDR2 SNEGSKA (reference sequence). This CDR3 is 14 amino acids long. Trimming left V 1 base short and J 2 bases short, with 12 bases between. The CDR3 sequence: CSARVRTVPYEQYF. CDR3 DNA: TGCAGTGCTAGAGTCCGGACAGTGCCCTACGAGCAGTACTTC.